The 11 T cell receptor beta chains below come from one sample, sequenced in a study of T cell repertoires in ileal Crohn's disease. Stated time point: inflamed ileum from the surgical specimen. Only in-frame clones appear in the TCRdb table, and some are missing; sequencing was by immunoSEQ multiplex PCR. Counted here are roughly 16,000 clones, roughly nine tenths occurring once; the ten biggest clones make up about 7.4%. Sequencing was performed on ileal tissue. These receptors were taken from an adult with Crohn's disease.

The rearrangement joins TRBV7-2 to TRBJ1-2; D is unclear. The germline gives CDR1 SGHTA, CDR2 FQGNSA. The V and J ends lost 1 base and 6 bases respectively, with 9 bases between them. CDR3 length: 13 residues. The CDR3 region has the DNA TGTGCCAGCAGCTTAGGAGGGAACCATGGCTACACCTTC. Residues: CASSLGGNHGYTF.

This clone was recorded once. This chain links TRBV6-1 with TRBJ1-4; D ambiguous. The CDR3 spans 13 residues. V dropped 3 bases and J dropped 4 bases, with 6 bases sitting between them. CDR1 and CDR2 (germline): MNHNS, SASEGT. CDR3 sequence reads: CASSEGSNEKLFF. For the CDR3, the DNA is TGTGCCAGCAGTGAGGGGAGTAATGAAAAACTGTTTTTT.

This rearrangement joins TRBV6-5 to TRBJ2-3; 13 bases align to TRBD2. V lost 5 bases and J lost 5; bases outside the gene matches: 1. The CDR3 is made up of 14 amino acids. The germline V gene has CDR1 MNHEY and CDR2 SVGAGI. The CDR3 DNA reads TGTGCCAGCAGTCGGACTAGCGGGGGAGATACGCAGTATTTT. Residues: CASSRTSGGDTQYF.

This chain uses TRBV2 with TRBJ2-3; no definite D call. Per germline, CDR1 SNHLY and CDR2 FYNNEI. This CDR3 contains 11 residues. Trimming pared 3 bases from V and 4 bases from J, leaving 2 bases between. The CDR3 sequence is CASSDADTQYF. The CDR3 DNA sequence: TGTGCCAGCAGTGATGCAGATACGCAGTATTTT.

The rearrangement uses TRBV11-3 and TRBJ2-5, with 13 bases lining up with TRBD2. Losses at the gene ends were 5 bases for V and 1 base for J; bases not matched to a gene: 4. The CDR3 length is 16 residues. Per the germline V gene, CDR1 is SGHNT and CDR2 is YENEEA. The CDR3 loop is CASSPGTSGVQETQYF. For the CDR3, the DNA is TGTGCCAGCAGCCCGGGGACTAGCGGGGTCCAAGAGACCCAGTACTTC.

For the CDR3, the DNA is TGTGCCAGCAGCTTAGGATGGGACGAGCAGTACTTC. Translating it yields CASSLGWDEQYF. V gene TRBV11-2 combines with J gene TRBJ2-7; D remains unclear. Germline V gene sequence: CDR1 SGHAT, CDR2 FQNNGV. There are 12 residues in the CDR3. Trimming cost V 1 base and J 5 bases, with 6 bases left between them. Full variable domain (outside the CDR3, taken from reference TRBV11-2 and TRBJ2-7): EAGVAQSPRYKIIEKRQSVAFWCNPISGHATLYWYQQILGQGPKLLIQFQNNGVVDDSQLPKDRFSAERLKGVDSTLKIQPAKLEDSAVYLCASSLGWDEQYFGPGTRLTVT.

The J gene is TRBJ1-2, the V gene TRBV30; a possible D gene is TRBD1 (5 bases). The CDR3 is 13 amino acids. V was cut by 2 bases and J by 4 bases, with 11 bases left in between. Germline V gene sequence: CDR1 GTSNPN, CDR2 SVGIG (reference sequence). CDR3 amino acids: CAWSSGSGYGYTF. The CDR3 DNA reads as TGTGCCTGGAGTTCAGGGTCTGGCTATGGCTACACCTTC.

This sequence joins TRBV18 and TRBJ2-5; the match to TRBD2 covers 9 bases. Germline CDR1 and CDR2: KGHSH and LQKENI. The CDR3 is 17 residues long. After removal of 3 bases from V and 2 bases from J, the junction contained 10 bases not matched to a gene. The CDR3 DNA reads as TGTGCCAGCTCACCTCTCCGTGGGCTAGCGGGGCAAGAGACCCAGTACTTC. Amino acids: CASSPLRGLAGQETQYF.

This chain joins TRBV6-1 and TRBJ2-7; 8 bases agree with TRBD1. Germline V gene sequence: CDR1 MNHNS, CDR2 SASEGT. The CDR3 covers 14 residues. V shed 5 bases, J shed 2 bases, and the junction held 5 bases outside the gene matches. This CDR3 is CASSSPGQAYEQYF. As DNA, the CDR3 is TGTGCCAGCAGTTCACCGGGACAGGCCTACGAGCAGTACTTC.

In nucleotides, the CDR3 is TGTGCCACCAGCGAAAGGATGTCGAACACTGAAGCTTTCTTT. The encoded protein is CATSERMSNTEAFF. V usage is TRBV15 and J usage is TRBJ1-1; D call uncertain. The V and J ends lost 5 bases and 1 base respectively, with 11 bases between them. The CDR3 runs 14 residues. CDR1 is LNHNV and CDR2 is YYDKDF in the germline V gene (reference sequence).

The chain uses TRBV2 and TRBJ1-2, with D unresolved. The CDR3 is 14 amino acids. The V end lost 1 base, the J end lost 2 bases, and 8 bases lay between the germline ends. Germline CDR1 SNHLY, CDR2 FYNNEI. CDR3 residues: CASSEGMGNYGYTF. The CDR3 nucleotides read TGTGCCAGCAGTGAAGGGATGGGGAACTATGGCTACACCTTC.